A single sample gave rise to the 26 T cell receptor beta chains below, sequenced in a study of shared clonotypes between healthy human individuals. Sequencing used immunoSEQ multiplex PCR; TCRdb keeps in-frame clones, though not all of them. Of 2 million to 3 million clones in the sample, approximately 93% were seen once. The sample taken for sequencing was naive CD4+ T cells from PBMCs. Subset denoted: CD45RA+ positively selected. The receptor set was obtained from a man younger than 35 in good health. Some clones in this sample may be carry-over from other donors' samples.

V is TRBV18 and J is TRBJ1-2; D call uncertain. Germline values: CDR1 KGHSH, CDR2 LQKENI. The CDR3 covers 13 residues. V was shortened by 2 bases and J by 14 bases, with 18 bases between the two germline ends. DNA for the CDR3: TGTGCCAGCTCACCAGTGGACTCCATAAGGTATACCTTC. Translated, it gives CASSPVDSIRYTF.

The chain joins TRBV9 to TRBJ2-7; 7 nucleotides match TRBD1. The CDR3 has 15 amino acids. The ends lost 4 bases at V and 2 bases at J; junction bases unmatched: 9. Germline V gene lookup returns CDR1 SGDLS and CDR2 YYNGEE. The CDR3 protein is CASSPRTGETYEQYF. The CDR3 DNA reads TGTGCCAGCAGCCCCCGAACAGGGGAGACCTACGAGCAGTACTTC.

This chain links TRBV19 with TRBJ2-2; 7 bases match TRBD1. The ends lost 7 bases at V and 2 bases at J; junction bases unmatched: 7. Germline V gives CDR1 LNHDA, CDR2 SQIVND (reference sequence). The CDR3 has 15 amino acids. In DNA, the CDR3 is TGTGCCAGTATGTGGCAGGGGGTAAACACCGGGGAGCTGTTTTTT. Amino acid sequence: CASMWQGVNTGELFF.

The chain uses TRBV2 and TRBJ2-2, with TRBD1 matching over 9 bases. Germline values: CDR1 SNHLY, CDR2 FYNNEI. V shed 6 bases, J shed 10 bases, and the junction held 18 bases outside the gene matches. CDR3 length: 17 amino acids. CDR3: CASSSGGQGGIGAELFF. In DNA form, the CDR3 reads TGTGCCAGCAGCTCCGGGGGACAGGGTGGGATAGGTGCGGAGCTGTTTTTT.

The J gene is TRBJ2-7, the V gene TRBV5-4, with D maybe TRBD2 (6 bases). Between the trimmed V and J ends, which lost 5 bases and 3 bases, there was a span of 18 bases. CDR3 length: 15 residues. Per the germline V gene, CDR1 is SGHNT and CDR2 is YYREEE (reference sequence). This chain's CDR3 is CASREGVAGIYEQYF. As DNA, the CDR3 is TGTGCCAGCAGGGAGGGAGTTGCGGGAATCTACGAGCAGTACTTC.

This chain joins TRBV28 and TRBJ2-7; D is undetermined. CDR1 and CDR2 (germline): MDHEN, SYDVKM. The V gene lost 5 bases and the J gene lost 4 bases, with 12 bases spanning the gap. This CDR3 is 13 amino acids long. CDR3 sequence (DNA): TGTGCCAGCAGTCTACAACACACTTACGAGCAGTACTTC. Its protein is CASSLQHTYEQYF.

This clone was seen only a few times. This is likely a read error, given that the CDR3 carries no conserved phenylalanine or tryptophan at its end. The limits of the CDR3 on the DNA are not certain, so only TCRdb's listed CDR3 is given. This CDR3 is CASSPRGGTGFIRSL. The chain uses TRBV19 and TRBJ1-1. Germline V gene data show CDR1 as LNHDA and CDR2 as SQIVND (reference sequence). The CDR3 is 15 residues long, counting both termini.

The chain links TRBV11-2 to TRBJ2-1, with 9 bases lining up with TRBD1. The CDR3 sequence is 16 residues long. Germline CDR1 is SGHAT and CDR2 is FQNNGV. The V and J ends lost 5 bases and 8 bases, in that order; junction bases with no gene match: 13. The CDR3 sequence is CASSRYRDRDMDEQFF. The CDR3 region has the DNA TGTGCCAGCAGCCGTTACCGGGACAGGGATATGGATGAGCAGTTCTTC.

The genes are TRBV29-1 and TRBJ1-2, with no clear D. The CDR3 covers 13 residues. The V gene's germline CDR1 is SQVTM and CDR2 ANQGSEA. V gave up 4 bases and J gave up 3 bases, with 12 bases separating them. The CDR3 nucleotides are TGCAGCGTTGTAGGTCTCGGAGACTATGGCTACACCTTC. As protein: CSVVGLGDYGYTF.

CDR3 amino acids: CASSPQQGTDTQYF. The CDR3 DNA reads as TGCGCCAGCAGCCCCCAACAGGGAACAGATACGCAGTATTTT. The chain couples TRBV5-1 to TRBJ2-3, with D possibly being TRBD1 (6 bases). CDR1 and CDR2 from the germline V gene are SGHRS and YFSETQ. Between the trimmed V and J ends, which lost 4 bases and 3 bases, there was a span of 12 bases. The CDR3 loop spans 14 amino acids.

J is TRBJ2-7 and V is TRBV29-1; D is uncertain. Germline CDR1 is SQVTM and CDR2 is ANQGSEA. CDR3 size: 12 residues. V dropped 4 bases and J dropped 6 bases, with 13 bases sitting between them. The CDR3 loop reads CSVGRGVGEQYF. For the CDR3, the DNA is TGCAGCGTTGGTCGCGGAGTCGGCGAGCAGTACTTC.

The CDR3 region is CASSFVGQGFDEQYF. As DNA, the CDR3 is TGTGCCAGCAGCTTCGTTGGACAGGGTTTCGACGAGCAGTACTTC. This sequence joins TRBV7-2 and TRBJ2-7, with 8 bases fitting TRBD1. Germline CDR1 and CDR2: SGHTA and FQGNSA. This CDR3 has 15 amino acids. V shed 3 bases and J 5 bases; nucleotides not matched to a gene: 9.

The chain carries TRBV11-1 and TRBJ1-6; D gene unclear. CDR3 size: 13 residues. Germline V gene lookup returns CDR1 SGHAT and CDR2 FQDESV (reference sequence). Trimming took 5 bases from V and 7 from J, leaving 9 bases between them. CDR3 coding DNA: TGTGCCAGCAGCACAGAGTCCAATTCACCCCTCCACTTT. Translating gives CASSTESNSPLHF.

V gene TRBV18 combines with J gene TRBJ1-1; no definite D call. Germline V gene lookup returns CDR1 KGHSH and CDR2 LQKENI. Trimming stripped 0 bases from V and 4 bases from J, with 6 bases between. CDR3 length: 13 residues. The CDR3: CASSPPRSTEAFF. The CDR3 DNA sequence: TGTGCCAGCTCACCACCGCGGTCCACTGAAGCTTTCTTT.

This clone showed up just a few times. Other DNA sequences of this sample code for an identical CDR3. The chain has TRBV5-1 and TRBJ1-4; D call uncertain. Trimming pared 3 bases from V and 5 bases from J, leaving 8 bases between. Germline loops: CDR1 SGHRS, CDR2 YFSETQ. This CDR3 has 13 amino acids. The CDR3 nucleotides are TGCGCCAGCAGCTCGAGCCCGAATGAAAAACTGTTTTTT. This translates into CASSSSPNEKLFF.

This clone has just one count. V and J are TRBV5-6 and TRBJ1-3; no reliable D call. Germline V lookup: CDR1 SGHDT, CDR2 YYEEEE. The V gene lost 0 bases and the J gene lost 4 bases, with 14 bases spanning the gap. The CDR3 covers 16 residues. CDR3 sequence reads: CASSLDPRPWGNTIYF. CDR3 nucleotide sequence: TGTGCCAGCAGCTTGGATCCGCGGCCGTGGGGAAACACCATATATTTT.

This rearrangement joins TRBV18 to TRBJ1-3; possibly TRBD1 for D (6 bases). Trimming stripped 5 bases from V and 1 base from J, with 15 bases between. Germline CDR1 KGHSH, CDR2 LQKENI. The CDR3 runs to 16 residues. The CDR3 protein is CASSAGPRGSGNTIYF. Here the CDR3 DNA reads TGTGCCAGCTCAGCGGGACCTAGGGGGTCTGGAAACACCATATATTTT.

This clone has just one count. The gene calls are TRBV30 and TRBJ1-1, with a weak D call TRBD1 (5 bases). CDR1 is GTSNPN, CDR2 SVGIG, per germline (reference sequence). Trimming stripped 2 bases from V and 6 bases from J, with 16 bases between. CDR3 size: 14 residues. In DNA form, the CDR3 reads TGTGCCTGGAGTCTGTCTGGGGCGGGGGCTGAAGCTTTCTTT. Its translation: CAWSLSGAGAEAFF.

On this clone: The junction departs from germline at one end; a sequencing error may be responsible. The chain uses TRBV5-1 and TRBJ2-5; tentative D call: TRBD2 (6 bases). TRBJ2-7 explains the end of the DNA better; the J call may be wrong. The V gene's germline CDR1 is SGHRS and CDR2 YFSETQ. This CDR3 spans 15 amino acids. For the CDR3, the DNA is TGCGCCAGCAGCTTGGCGGCCGGGAGCTCCCACGAGCAGTACTTC. Its protein product is CASSLAAGSSHEQYF.

The V call is TRBV28, the J call TRBJ1-2; D gene ambiguous. The V gene lost 5 bases and the J gene lost 5 bases, with 15 bases spanning the gap. The V gene's germline CDR1 is MDHEN and CDR2 SYDVKM. This CDR3 region has 14 residues. The CDR3 region is CASSPPGLRYGYTF. CDR3 DNA: TGTGCCAGCAGTCCCCCAGGCCTGAGATATGGCTACACCTTC.

V usage is TRBV29-1 and J usage is TRBJ2-1; D unclear. The V end was cut by 5 bases, the J end by 0 bases, with 8 bases between. The germline CDR1 and CDR2 sequences are SQVTM and ANQGSEA. CDR3 length equals 13 residues. This CDR3 is CSVPGFSYNEQFF. The CDR3 DNA follows: TGCAGCGTTCCAGGTTTCTCCTACAATGAGCAGTTCTTC.

The V call is TRBV19, the J call TRBJ2-5; TRBD2 agrees at 14 bases. The CDR3 is made up of 16 amino acids. The trim removed 5 bases at V and 4 bases at J, leaving 6 bases unmatched. Germline V CDR1 and CDR2: LNHDA, SQIVND (reference sequence). CDR3 in amino acids: CASSVGLAGVRETQYF. In DNA form, the CDR3 reads TGTGCCAGTAGTGTGGGACTAGCGGGAGTTCGAGAGACCCAGTACTTC.

The V gene is TRBV18, the J gene TRBJ1-4; D not certain. Germline V gene data show CDR1 as KGHSH and CDR2 as LQKENI. There are 12 residues in the CDR3. V lost 6 bases, J lost 8 bases, and 10 bases lay in between. The CDR3, as DNA: TGTGCCAGCTCCCTGACCAGGGAAAAACTGTTTTTT. Its protein product is CASSLTREKLFF.

This rearrangement joins TRBV10-3 to TRBJ2-3; 8 positions match TRBD1. J lost 4 bases, V lost 0 bases, and 6 bases had no gene match. Per the germline V gene, CDR1 is ENHRY and CDR2 is SYGVKD. There are 16 residues in the CDR3. DNA for the CDR3: TGTGCCATCAGTGAGTCTAACAGGGGGACTGCAGATACGCAGTATTTT. This translates into CAISESNRGTADTQYF.

About this clone: This sample also contains other DNA sequences that code for the same CDR3. The V call is TRBV28, the J call TRBJ2-7, with unresolved D. V was cut by 5 bases and J by 3 bases, with 5 bases left in between. This CDR3 contains 11 residues. Per germline, CDR1 MDHEN and CDR2 SYDVKM. CDR3 protein: CASSGDYEQYF. CDR3 sequence (DNA): TGTGCCAGCAGTGGGGACTACGAGCAGTACTTC.

The V call is TRBV6-5, the J call TRBJ1-2, with D possibly being TRBD1 (5 bases). This CDR3 comprises 14 residues. CDR1 MNHEY and CDR2 SVGAGI come from the germline V gene. The V gene lost 8 bases and the J gene lost 4 bases, with 17 bases spanning the gap. The CDR3 sequence is CASVSTARPYGYTF. In DNA, the CDR3 is TGTGCCAGCGTCTCGACAGCCAGACCCTATGGCTACACCTTC.